The clone carrying this T cell receptor beta chain was counted a few times. Its specificity is not known. The germline V and J ends were trimmed by 3 bases and 1 base, with 22 bases remaining between them. This CDR3 has 19 amino acids. Germline values: CDR1 MDHEN, CDR2 SYDVKM. The data originate from a study of T cell repertoires in cytomegalovirus infection. Study-level information: CMV infection together with matching HLA type was indicated by public TCR beta signatures.

MiXCR, run by TCRdb on the reads, gives a single entry per CDR3 protein. The sample lists approximately 43,000 distinct CDR3 sequences, roughly 20% occurring once. This clonotype was obtained from a human donor in good health (CMV status not recorded). Some clones in this sample may be carry-over from other donors' samples. V and J are TRBV28 and TRBJ2-1; tentative D call: TRBD2 (5 bases). Sequenced input: PBMCs, sequenced either directly or after in vitro stimulation (not recorded which). CDR3 sequence reads: CASSFPRPGGRTSYNEQFF. The CDR3 DNA reads TGTGCCAGCAGTTTCCCCCGTCCGGGCGGTCGGACTTCCTACAATGAGCAGTTCTTC.